The 23 T cell receptor beta chains reported below all come from one sample, sequenced in a study of cytomegalovirus exposure and HLA in healthy donors. Sequenced by immunoSEQ multiplex PCR; TCRdb stores in-frame clones only, minus some. Seen here are some 240,000 clones, around 86% observed once, and the top ten hold 2% to 2.5%. Sequencing input: PBMCs. These receptors originate from a woman under 30 in good health and CMV-seropositive.

This chain connects TRBV2 to TRBJ2-5, with 13 bases that match TRBD2. This CDR3 contains 15 residues. V lost 4 bases to trimming and J lost 5 bases; unmatched junction nucleotides: 4. Germline-derived CDR1 and CDR2 are SNHLY and FYNNEI. CDR3 DNA: TGTGCCAGCAGTGGGACTAGCGGGAGCGGCGAGACCCAGTACTTC. Amino acids: CASSGTSGSGETQYF.

The chain has TRBV28 and TRBJ1-1; 7 bases align to TRBD1. The junction had 2 bases not matched to a gene; V was cut back by 0 bases and J by 1 base. The CDR3 is 15 amino acids. Germline lookup yields CDR1 MDHEN and CDR2 SYDVKM. Here the CDR3 reads CASSLWGDRNTEAFF. CDR3 nucleotide sequence: TGTGCCAGCAGTTTATGGGGGGACAGGAACACTGAAGCTTTCTTT.

This chain joins TRBV28 and TRBJ1-3; 7 positions match TRBD1. Germline trimming cut 7 bases from V and 8 bases from J; bases unmatched to any gene: 14. CDR1 MDHEN and CDR2 SYDVKM come from the germline V gene. The CDR3 is made up of 15 amino acids. The CDR3 reads CASTSQGPETDTIYF. The CDR3 nucleotides read TGTGCCAGCACTTCACAGGGGCCCGAAACGGACACCATATATTTT.

V usage is TRBV4-1 and J usage is TRBJ1-5, with unresolved D. The germline V gene encodes CDR1 MGHRA and CDR2 YSYEKL. V was cut by 1 base and J by 6 bases, with 10 bases left in between. This CDR3 region has 14 residues. CDR3 residues: CASSQAPGVQPQHF. DNA of the CDR3: TGCGCCAGCAGCCAAGCCCCCGGGGTTCAGCCCCAGCATTTT.

This chain connects TRBV7-2 to TRBJ1-4, with D possibly matching TRBD1 (6 bases). The CDR3 runs to 13 residues. Trimming stripped 5 bases from V and 5 bases from J, with 9 bases between. The germline gives CDR1 SGHTA, CDR2 FQGNSA. The CDR3 is CASSVGQNEKLFF. In DNA, the CDR3 is TGTGCCAGCAGCGTCGGACAGAATGAAAAACTGTTTTTT. The full variable domain, completed using reference TRBV7-2 and TRBJ1-4, is GAGVSQSPSNKVTEKGKDVELRCDPISGHTALYWYRQSLGQGLEFLIYFQGNSAPDKSGLPSDRFSAERTGGSVSTLTIQRTQQEDSAVYLCASSVGQNEKLFFGSGTQLSVL.

The CDR3 spells CASRCGGVPYKYRAFYNEQFF. The CDR3 DNA reads TGTGCCAGCAGATGTGGGGGGGTTCCCTATAAATACAGGGCCTTCTACAATGAGCAGTTCTTC. This chain connects TRBV27 to TRBJ2-1, with D perhaps TRBD2 (7 bases). The CDR3 loop spans 21 amino acids. V was cut by 6 bases and J by 3 bases, with 33 bases left in between. The germline gives CDR1 MNHEY, CDR2 SMNVEV (reference sequence).

The V call is TRBV12-5, the J call TRBJ2-5; 8 bases are shared with TRBD2. V lost 5 bases and J lost 2; bases outside the gene matches: 10. The CDR3 consists of 16 residues. Germline V CDR1 and CDR2: LGHNT, FRNRAP. The CDR3 reads CASGRGGSGAQETQYF. The CDR3 bases are TGTGCTAGTGGTCGGGGCGGTAGCGGGGCACAAGAGACCCAGTACTTC. Combining the CDR3 with reference TRBV12-5 and TRBJ2-5 gives the whole variable domain DARVTQTPRHKVTEMGQEVTMRCQPILGHNTVFWYRQTMMQGLELLAYFRNRAPLDDSGMPKDRFSAEMPDATLATLKIQPSEPRDSAVYFCASGRGGSGAQETQYFGPGTRLLVL.

The chain employs TRBV27 and TRBJ2-3; TRBD2 aligns across 12 bases. Trimming cost V 5 bases and J 2 bases; bases outside gene matches: 8. In germline, CDR1 is MNHEY, CDR2 SMNVEV (reference sequence). The length of the CDR3 is 17 residues. The DNA for the CDR3 is TGTGCCAGCAGTCTGAGACTAGCGGGAGTAAACACAGATACGCAGTATTTT. Translating gives CASSLRLAGVNTDTQYF.

The CDR3 bases are TGTGCCAGCAGCTTAGGGGTTGGGGAGGTTAATCAGCCCCAGCATTTT. Protein sequence: CASSLGVGEVNQPQHF. The chain recombines TRBV7-2 with TRBJ1-5, with D unclear. Looked up from germline, CDR1 is SGHTA and CDR2 is FQGNSA. V lost 1 base to trimming and J lost 4 bases, with 14 bases between them. The CDR3 spans 16 residues.

This rearrangement joins TRBV2 to TRBJ1-5; 9 positions agree with TRBD1. CDR1 and CDR2 (germline): SNHLY, FYNNEI. V shed 4 bases and J 6 bases; nucleotides not matched to a gene: 7. The CDR3 extends over 15 amino acids. This CDR3 reads CASSGDRVVGQPQHF. CDR3 DNA sequence: TGTGCCAGCAGTGGGGACAGGGTGGTTGGTCAGCCCCAGCATTTT.

A remark on this clone: Distinct nucleotide sequences in the sample also encode this CDR3. V gene TRBV27 combines with J gene TRBJ2-5; 10 bases map to TRBD1. The germline V gene encodes CDR1 MNHEY and CDR2 SMNVEV (reference sequence). V was pared by 5 bases and J by 5 bases, with 8 bases of the junction left unmatched. The CDR3 is 15 residues long. CDR3 DNA: TGTGCCAGCAGTCTCGGACAGGGGGAGAGGGAGACCCAGTACTTC. Its protein product is CASSLGQGERETQYF.

The V call is TRBV5-1, the J call TRBJ2-5; perhaps TRBD2 as D (6 bases). V shed 0 bases and J shed 1 base, with 16 bases lying between them. CDR1 and CDR2 (germline): SGHRS, YFSETQ. The CDR3 is made up of 17 amino acids. The CDR3 region is CASSLAISGRSQETQYF. The CDR3 coding sequence is TGCGCCAGCAGCTTGGCTATCTCGGGGAGGTCCCAAGAGACCCAGTACTTC.

V gene TRBV6-1 combines with J gene TRBJ1-4; no firm D call. V lost 2 bases and J lost 0, with 13 bases in between. Germline V gene sequence: CDR1 MNHNS, CDR2 SASEGT. CDR3 length: 17 amino acids. The CDR3 sequence is CASSEPEEDATNEKLFF. The CDR3 bases are TGTGCCAGCAGTGAACCCGAGGAGGATGCAACTAATGAAAAACTGTTTTTT.

The CDR3 region is CASSRGLRETYNEQFF. The CDR3 DNA reads TGTGCCAGCAGCCGAGGGTTGCGGGAGACCTACAATGAGCAGTTCTTC. The chain links TRBV7-8 to TRBJ2-1; 7 bases agree with TRBD2. The CDR3 has 16 amino acids. The J segment lost 2 bases and the V segment lost 5 bases, leaving 9 bases of the junction unmatched. Germline V CDR1 and CDR2: SGHVS, FQNEAQ.

The V call is TRBV27, the J call TRBJ2-7, with unresolved D. Germline V gives CDR1 MNHEY, CDR2 SMNVEV (reference sequence). The CDR3 contains 14 residues. Trimming left V 5 bases short and J 1 base short, with 12 bases between. CDR3 amino acids: CASSPLVGSYEQYF. In nucleotides, the CDR3 is TGTGCCAGCAGTCCCCTAGTGGGTTCCTACGAGCAGTACTTC.

The rearrangement joins TRBV30 to TRBJ1-1; D unresolved. The CDR3 consists of 13 residues. CDR1 is GTSNPN and CDR2 is SVGIG in the germline V gene (reference sequence). Trimming shortened V by 5 bases and J by 3 bases, and 13 bases separated the two germline ends. The chain's CDR3 is CAWGPVVDTEAFF. The DNA for the CDR3 is TGTGCCTGGGGGCCCGTTGTGGACACTGAAGCTTTCTTT.

The V and J genes are TRBV25-1 and TRBJ2-7, with 8 bases aligning to TRBD1. The CDR3 runs to 16 residues. V shed 4 bases, J shed 5 bases, and the junction held 13 bases outside the gene matches. CDR1 MGHDK and CDR2 SYGVNS come from the germline V gene. The CDR3 spells CASSVGPRGRKDEQYF. The CDR3, as DNA: TGTGCCAGCAGTGTGGGGCCCAGGGGGCGCAAGGACGAGCAGTACTTC.

This rearrangement joins TRBV19 to TRBJ2-1; 7 bases match TRBD1. V lost 4 bases to trimming and J lost 0 bases; unmatched junction nucleotides: 3. Looked up from germline, CDR1 is LNHDA and CDR2 is SQIVND (reference sequence). The CDR3 loop spans 15 amino acids. Here the CDR3 reads CASSTTGFSYNEQFF. As DNA, the CDR3 is TGTGCCAGTAGTACGACAGGGTTCTCCTACAATGAGCAGTTCTTC. Full variable domain (remainder filled in from reference TRBV19 and TRBJ2-1): DGGITQSPKYLFRKEGQNVTLSCEQNLNHDAMYWYRQDPGQGLRLIYYSQIVNDFQKGDIAEGYSVSREKKESFPLTVTSAQKNPTAFYLCASSTTGFSYNEQFFGPGTRLTVL.

The chain joins TRBV27 to TRBJ1-5; 7 bases map to TRBD1. The CDR3 has 16 amino acids. Unmatched junction bases numbered 9, after V lost 5 bases and J lost 2 bases. Germline CDR1 is MNHEY and CDR2 is SMNVEV (reference sequence). CDR3 residues: CASSPPTGTGNQPQHF. In nucleotides, the CDR3 is TGTGCCAGCAGTCCGCCGACCGGGACAGGCAATCAGCCCCAGCATTTT.

The rearrangement links TRBV5-1 to TRBJ1-3; TRBD1 is a possible D gene (5 bases). The V gene lost 8 bases and the J gene lost 0 bases, with 18 bases spanning the gap. This CDR3 is built from 16 residues. CDR1 is SGHRS, CDR2 YFSETQ, per germline. The CDR3 DNA reads TGCGCCAGTACTCAATCGGGGGTTCCCTCTGGAAACACCATATATTTT. Its translation is CASTQSGVPSGNTIYF. Based on the CDR3 plus reference TRBV5-1 and TRBJ1-3, the full variable domain is KAGVTQTPRYLIKTRGQQVTLSCSPISGHRSVSWYQQTPGQGLQFLFEYFSETQRNKGNFPGRFSGRQFSNSRSEMNVSTLELGDSALYLCASTQSGVPSGNTIYFGEGSWLTVV.

This clone was seen a single time. The chain joins TRBV7-2 to TRBJ2-7, with 10 bases lining up with TRBD2. Losses at the gene ends were 5 bases for V and 3 bases for J; bases not matched to a gene: 7. CDR1 is SGHTA and CDR2 is FQGNSA in the germline V gene. This CDR3 spans 15 amino acids. As DNA, the CDR3 is TGTGCCAGCAGCATCGGACTAGCGGCCGGCTACGAGCAGTACTTC. The encoded protein is CASSIGLAAGYEQYF.

The V and J genes are TRBV6-5 and TRBJ2-7; D ambiguous. This CDR3 is built from 15 residues. Germline V CDR1 and CDR2: MNHEY, SVGAGI. V lost 2 bases, J lost 1 base, and 12 bases lay in between. In DNA, the CDR3 is TGTGCCAGCAGTTACGCACTCAGAGGTTCCTACGAGCAGTACTTC. Translating it yields CASSYALRGSYEQYF.

This chain joins TRBV5-6 and TRBJ2-2; possible D gene TRBD1, 6 bases. CDR3 length equals 14 residues. Trimming removed 2 bases at V and 5 bases at J, with 10 bases between. CDR1 and CDR2 (germline): SGHDT, YYEEEE. CDR3 nucleotides: TGTGCCAGCAGCTTCACCAGGGGAACCGGGGAGCTGTTTTTT. Translation: CASSFTRGTGELFF.